Described below is a single T cell receptor (beta chain) sequence and its context. Which antigen it targets is not known. Per-base quality was not reported, and no clone a single base away is much larger than it. No immune events, such as infections, were documented for the healthy donors during the collection period. Time-dependent variance in a beta-binomial model of T-cell clone differential abundance was calibrated using healthy-donor blood repertoires as a training cohort. The training cohort included around 10 healthy donors, of whom 3 were female and 7 were male. Donor ages ranged from about 25 to 64 years, with an average of around 45 years. Obtained from a commercial supplier, whole blood was collected from each healthy donor at three time points set two to three weeks apart. For immunosequencing, genomic DNA was extracted from whole blood that had not been sorted. The record originates from a study of identifying expanded T cells in peripheral blood (dated by TCRdb to the late 2010s). With respect to the entire study: Four technical replicates, made by sequencing separate aliquots from the same pool of genomic DNA, were compared pairwise.

Including cysteine and phenylalanine, the CDR3 has 15 amino acids. The retained sequence is limited to the CDR3, 45 bases, with the frame set at the first base. CDR1 SGHNT and CDR2 YENEEA are derived from the germline V gene. Trimming removed 5 bases from V and 2 bases from J; the gene matches leave 7 bases unexplained. TCRbeta CDR3 regions were profiled by bias-controlled multiplex PCR amplification of genomic DNA with the immunoSEQ Assay. The authors processed their data as follows. To quantify the absolute abundance of each unique TCRbeta CDR3 region, the sequences were collapsed and filtered. Differential abundance was tested with two models: a binomial (Fisher-equivalent) model and a beta-binomial model that adds time-dependent variance fitted from healthy donors. Clones with fewer than 5 combined templates were removed, and differential abundance was called for clones with a Benjamini-Hochberg FDR below 0.01. Using the form v = (b*log(k)+a)^2, the beta-binomial variance was modeled as a function of the total template count across the two samples. The source is immuneACCESS, and TCRdb retained only in-frame sequences with V and J called. Part of the clones is not carried over; for the studies checked, unresolved V genes explain less than half of this, and the remainder is unexplained. V and J calls and clone size come straight from that table; D and trimming were deduced from the DNA. Counted in this sample were about 100,000 clones; over 80% of them appeared once. Less than 7% of the sample comes from the top ten.

The full study reports these points: About 1.3 differentially abundant clones were flagged by the binomial model between technical replicates, whereas about 16 and 19 were flagged over approximately two weeks and four weeks, respectively. Variance in clone template counts between approximately two-week samples significantly increased with total template count across all healthy donors. The beta-binomial model significantly reduced the number of clones called differentially abundant and the false-positive rate across all healthy-donor time intervals. The authors expected that biological variance in healthy repertoires might rise further over much longer intervals, such as months to years.

The chain links TRBV11-3 with TRBJ1-1; 8 bases in the junction line up with TRBD1. The source material was blood. This receptor was identified in a person aged 18-70 years in good health. Here the CDR3 is given as CASSPTDRVNTEAFF. The nucleotide sequence is TGTGCCAGCAGCCCTACGGACAGGGTAAACACTGAAGCTTTCTTT.